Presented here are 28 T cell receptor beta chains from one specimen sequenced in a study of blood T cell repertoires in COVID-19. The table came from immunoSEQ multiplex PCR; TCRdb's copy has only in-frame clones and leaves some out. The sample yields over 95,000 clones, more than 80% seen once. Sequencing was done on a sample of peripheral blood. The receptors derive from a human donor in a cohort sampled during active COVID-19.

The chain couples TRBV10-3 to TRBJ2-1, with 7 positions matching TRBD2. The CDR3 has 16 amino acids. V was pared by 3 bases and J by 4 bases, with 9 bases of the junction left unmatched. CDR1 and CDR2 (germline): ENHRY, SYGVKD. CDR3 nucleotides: TGTGCCATCAGTGATCTCGGGACTACTCCTTACAATGAGCAGTTCTTC. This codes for CAISDLGTTPYNEQFF.

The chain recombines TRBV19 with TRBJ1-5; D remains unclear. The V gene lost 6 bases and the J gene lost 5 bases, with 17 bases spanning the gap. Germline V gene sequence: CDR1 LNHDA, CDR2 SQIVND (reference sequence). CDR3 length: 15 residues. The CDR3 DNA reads TGTGCCAGTAGATATACCAGCGGTATGGATCAGCCCCAGCATTTT. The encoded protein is CASRYTSGMDQPQHF.

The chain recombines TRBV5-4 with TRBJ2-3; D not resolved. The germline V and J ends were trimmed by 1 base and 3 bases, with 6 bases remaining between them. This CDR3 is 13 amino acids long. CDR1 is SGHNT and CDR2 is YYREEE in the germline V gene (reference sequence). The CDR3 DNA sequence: TGTGCCAGCAGCTTGACTGCTACAGATACGCAGTATTTT. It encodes CASSLTATDTQYF.

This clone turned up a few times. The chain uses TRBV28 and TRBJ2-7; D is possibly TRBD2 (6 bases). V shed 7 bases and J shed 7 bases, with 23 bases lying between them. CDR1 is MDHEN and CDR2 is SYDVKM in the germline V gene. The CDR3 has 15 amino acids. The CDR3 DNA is TGTGCCAGCATTCCCCAGGGAGGCGATCCTAGGGAGCAGTACTTC. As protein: CASIPQGGDPREQYF.

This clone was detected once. The CDR3 spells CAWAGIPGANVLTF. The DNA for the CDR3 is TGTGCCTGGGCAGGGATCCCTGGGGCCAACGTCCTGACTTTC. This sequence joins TRBV30 and TRBJ2-6; D may be TRBD1 (5 bases). V was trimmed by 5 bases and J by 2 bases, leaving 10 bases between them. Germline V gene sequence: CDR1 GTSNPN, CDR2 SVGIG (reference sequence). CDR3 size: 14 residues. Full variable domain (rest looked up from reference TRBV30 and TRBJ2-6): SQTIHQWPATLVQPVGSPLSLECTVEGTSNPNLYWYRQAAGRGLQLLFYSVGIGQISSEVPQNLSASRPQDRQFILSSKKLLLSDSGFYLCAWAGIPGANVLTFGAGSRLTVL.

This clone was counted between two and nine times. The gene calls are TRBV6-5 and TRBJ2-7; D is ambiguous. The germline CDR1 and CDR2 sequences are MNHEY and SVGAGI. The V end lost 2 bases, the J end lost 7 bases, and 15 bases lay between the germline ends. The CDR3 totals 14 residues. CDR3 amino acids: CASSYLGTPREQYF. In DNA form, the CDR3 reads TGTGCCAGCAGTTACCTGGGCACACCCAGGGAGCAGTACTTC.

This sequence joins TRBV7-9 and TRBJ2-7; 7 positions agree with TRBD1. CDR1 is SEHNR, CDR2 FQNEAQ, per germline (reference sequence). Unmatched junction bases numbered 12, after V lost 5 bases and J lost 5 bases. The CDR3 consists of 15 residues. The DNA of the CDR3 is TGTGCCAGCAGCCACCGCGAGACAGGGCTCCACGAGCAGTACTTC. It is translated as CASSHRETGLHEQYF.

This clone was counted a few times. CDR3 nucleotides: TGTGCCAGTAGTAAGGACAGGGCCTACGAGCAGTACTTC. Protein sequence: CASSKDRAYEQYF. The rearrangement links TRBV19 to TRBJ2-7; TRBD1 matches at 8 bases. Germline CDR1 is LNHDA and CDR2 is SQIVND (reference sequence). V was clipped by 4 bases and J by 2 bases; unmatched bases: 1. The CDR3 is 13 residues long. Based on the CDR3 plus reference TRBV19 and TRBJ2-7, the full variable domain is DGGITQSPKYLFRKEGQNVTLSCEQNLNHDAMYWYRQDPGQGLRLIYYSQIVNDFQKGDIAEGYSVSREKKESFPLTVTSAQKNPTAFYLCASSKDRAYEQYFGPGTRLTVT.

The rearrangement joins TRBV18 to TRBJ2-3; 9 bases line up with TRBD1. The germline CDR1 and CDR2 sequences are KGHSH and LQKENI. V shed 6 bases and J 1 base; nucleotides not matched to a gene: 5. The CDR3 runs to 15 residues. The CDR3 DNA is TGTGCCAGCTCCAGGGGACAGGGAGGCACAGATACGCAGTATTTT. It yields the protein CASSRGQGGTDTQYF. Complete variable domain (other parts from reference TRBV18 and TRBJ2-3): NAGVMQNPRHLVRRRGQEARLRCSPMKGHSHVYWYRQLPEEGLKFMVYLQKENIIDESGMPKERFSAEFPKEGPSILRIQQVVRGDSAAYFCASSRGQGGTDTQYFGPGTRLTVL.

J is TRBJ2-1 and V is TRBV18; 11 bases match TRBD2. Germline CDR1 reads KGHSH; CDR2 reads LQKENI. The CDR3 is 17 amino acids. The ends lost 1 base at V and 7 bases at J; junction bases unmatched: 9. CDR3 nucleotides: TGTGCCAGCTCACCACGAACTAGCGGGAGTTTCTCTAATGAGCAGTTCTTC. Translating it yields CASSPRTSGSFSNEQFF.

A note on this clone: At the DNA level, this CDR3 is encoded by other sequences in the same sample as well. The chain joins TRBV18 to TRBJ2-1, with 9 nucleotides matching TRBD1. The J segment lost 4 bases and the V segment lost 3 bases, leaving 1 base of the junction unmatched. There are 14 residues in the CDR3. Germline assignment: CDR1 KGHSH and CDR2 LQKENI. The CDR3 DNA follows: TGTGCCAGCTCACCGGGGACAGGGTACAATGAGCAGTTCTTC. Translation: CASSPGTGYNEQFF.

The CDR3 loop reads CASSQSPRGVTEAFF. The CDR3 DNA follows: TGTGCCAGCAGCCAGTCTCCCCGGGGGGTCACTGAAGCTTTCTTT. This chain uses TRBV4-2 with TRBJ1-1; D is possibly TRBD1 (5 bases). There are 15 residues in the CDR3. The V and J ends lost 3 bases and 4 bases respectively, with 15 bases between them. Looked up from germline, CDR1 is LGHNA and CDR2 is YNFKEQ.

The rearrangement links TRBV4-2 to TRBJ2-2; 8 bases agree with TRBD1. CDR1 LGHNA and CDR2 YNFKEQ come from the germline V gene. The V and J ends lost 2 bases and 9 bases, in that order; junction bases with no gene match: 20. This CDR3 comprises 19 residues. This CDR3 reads CASSQSLLGEGQGGWELFF. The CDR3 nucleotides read TGTGCCAGCAGCCAAAGCTTACTCGGAGAAGGACAGGGAGGATGGGAGCTGTTTTTT.

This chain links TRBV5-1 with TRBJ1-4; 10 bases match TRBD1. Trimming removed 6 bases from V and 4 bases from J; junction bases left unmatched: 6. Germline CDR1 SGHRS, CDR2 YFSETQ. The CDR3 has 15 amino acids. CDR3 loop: CASTTGTGDNEKLFF. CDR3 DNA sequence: TGCGCCAGCACGACCGGGACAGGGGATAATGAAAAACTGTTTTTT.

In nucleotides, the CDR3 is TGTGCCAGCAGCGTGACCGGGGGCTACGAGCAGTACTTC. This codes for CASSVTGGYEQYF. The chain recombines TRBV7-2 with TRBJ2-7; weak D call: TRBD2 (6 bases). V was pared by 5 bases and J by 3 bases, with 11 bases between. The germline V gene has CDR1 SGHTA and CDR2 FQGNSA. The CDR3 totals 13 residues.

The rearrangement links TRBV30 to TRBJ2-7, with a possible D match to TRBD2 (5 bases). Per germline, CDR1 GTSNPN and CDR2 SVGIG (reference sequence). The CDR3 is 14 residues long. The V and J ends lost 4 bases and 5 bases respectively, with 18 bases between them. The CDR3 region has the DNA TGTGCCTGGAAAGGCGACGGGATTGGGCACGAGCAGTACTTC. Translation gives CAWKGDGIGHEQYF. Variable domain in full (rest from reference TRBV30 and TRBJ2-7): SQTIHQWPATLVQPVGSPLSLECTVEGTSNPNLYWYRQAAGRGLQLLFYSVGIGQISSEVPQNLSASRPQDRQFILSSKKLLLSDSGFYLCAWKGDGIGHEQYFGPGTRLTVT.

The CDR3 bases are TGTGCCAGCAGTCGTACAAAGGACAGAAAAAACACCGGGGAGCTGTTTTTT. Protein product: CASSRTKDRKNTGELFF. V is TRBV2 and J is TRBJ2-2; maybe TRBD1 (6 bases). The V end was cut by 5 bases, the J end by 2 bases, with 18 bases between. Germline V gene data show CDR1 as SNHLY and CDR2 as FYNNEI. CDR3 length equals 17 residues.

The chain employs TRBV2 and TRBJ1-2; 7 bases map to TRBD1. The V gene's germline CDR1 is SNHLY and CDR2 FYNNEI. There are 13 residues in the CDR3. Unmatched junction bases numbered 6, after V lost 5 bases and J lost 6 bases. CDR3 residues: CASSQGERNGYTF. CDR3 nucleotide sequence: TGTGCCAGCAGTCAGGGGGAAAGAAATGGCTACACCTTC.

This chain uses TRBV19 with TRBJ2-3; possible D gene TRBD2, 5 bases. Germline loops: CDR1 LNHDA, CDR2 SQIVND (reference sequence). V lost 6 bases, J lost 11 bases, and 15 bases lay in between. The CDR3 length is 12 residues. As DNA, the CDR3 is TGTGCCAGTAGCCCGACACCCCGGGAGCAGTATTTT. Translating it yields CASSPTPREQYF.

The CDR3 nucleotides are TGTGCCAGCAGCTTGGCCGGGTCGGTCACCGGGGAGCTGTTTTTT. It translates to CASSLAGSVTGELFF. The chain employs TRBV5-4 and TRBJ2-2; no firm D call. The V end was cut by 0 bases, the J end by 4 bases, with 10 bases between. In germline, CDR1 is SGHNT, CDR2 YYREEE (reference sequence). This CDR3 contains 15 residues.

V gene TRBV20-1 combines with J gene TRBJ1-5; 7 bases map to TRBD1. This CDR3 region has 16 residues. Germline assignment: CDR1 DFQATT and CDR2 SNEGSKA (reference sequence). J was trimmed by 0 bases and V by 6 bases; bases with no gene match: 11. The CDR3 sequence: CSASRGTAYSNQPQHF. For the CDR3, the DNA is TGCAGTGCGAGTAGAGGGACAGCTTATAGCAATCAGCCCCAGCATTTT.

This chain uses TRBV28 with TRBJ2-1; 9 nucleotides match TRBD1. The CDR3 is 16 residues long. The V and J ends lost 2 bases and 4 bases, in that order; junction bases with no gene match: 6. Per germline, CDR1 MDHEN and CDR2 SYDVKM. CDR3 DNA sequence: TGTGCCAGCAGTTTAGTAGGACAGGGGATATACAATGAGCAGTTCTTC. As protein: CASSLVGQGIYNEQFF.

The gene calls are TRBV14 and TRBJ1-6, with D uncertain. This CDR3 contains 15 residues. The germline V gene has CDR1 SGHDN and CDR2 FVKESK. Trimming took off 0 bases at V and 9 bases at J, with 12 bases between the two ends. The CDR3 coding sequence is TGTGCCAGCAGCCAAGACACAGCACGAATTTCACCCCTCCACTTT. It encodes CASSQDTARISPLHF.

The CDR3 DNA reads TGTGCCAGCAGCCTCGACAGTTACAATGAGCAGTTCTTC. Amino acid sequence: CASSLDSYNEQFF. The chain couples TRBV7-3 to TRBJ2-1; D might be TRBD1 (5 bases). Trimming stripped 5 bases from V and 4 bases from J, with 9 bases between. Germline V CDR1 and CDR2: SGHTA, FQGTGA. This CDR3 spans 13 amino acids. Full variable domain (missing parts from reference TRBV7-3 and TRBJ2-1): GAGVSQTPSNKVTEKGKYVELRCDPISGHTALYWYRQSLGQGPEFLIYFQGTGAADDSGLPNDRFFAVRPEGSVSTLKIQRTERGDSAVYLCASSLDSYNEQFFGPGTRLTVL.

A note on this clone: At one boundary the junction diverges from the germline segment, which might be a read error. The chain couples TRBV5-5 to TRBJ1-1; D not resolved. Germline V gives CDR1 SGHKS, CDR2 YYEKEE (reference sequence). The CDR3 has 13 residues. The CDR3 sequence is CASSLEQNPEAFF. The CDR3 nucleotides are TGTGCCAGCAGCTTGGAACAGAACCCTGAAGCTTTCTTT.

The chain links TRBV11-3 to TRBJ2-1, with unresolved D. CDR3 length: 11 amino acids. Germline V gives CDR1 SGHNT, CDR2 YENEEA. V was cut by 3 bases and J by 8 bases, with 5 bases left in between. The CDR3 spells CASSFVYEQFF. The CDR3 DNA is TGTGCCAGCAGCTTCGTCTATGAGCAGTTCTTC.

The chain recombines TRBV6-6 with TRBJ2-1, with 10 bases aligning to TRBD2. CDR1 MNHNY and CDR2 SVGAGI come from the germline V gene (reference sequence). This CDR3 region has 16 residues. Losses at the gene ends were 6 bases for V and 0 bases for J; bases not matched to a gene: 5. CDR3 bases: TGTGCCAGCAGGTGGAGCGGGGGGGGCTCCTACAATGAGCAGTTCTTC. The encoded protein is CASRWSGGGSYNEQFF.

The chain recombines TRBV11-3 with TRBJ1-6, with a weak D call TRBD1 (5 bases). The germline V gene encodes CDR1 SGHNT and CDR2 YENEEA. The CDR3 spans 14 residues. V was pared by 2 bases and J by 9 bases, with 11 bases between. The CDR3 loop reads CASSLSGSVSPLHF. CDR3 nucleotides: TGTGCCAGCAGCTTATCAGGGTCAGTTTCACCCCTCCACTTT.